Sequencing of this T cell receptor (beta chain) was carried out in a study of blood T cells in healthy people across ages (dated by TCRdb to the mid-2010s). As for the study more broadly: Template switching captured roughly one uniquely barcoded TCR beta cDNA molecule per two T cells in model experiments. To track age-related changes in TCR beta repertoire diversity, the study relied on deep sequencing normalized with unique cDNA molecular identifiers. The donors were split into four age groups: young (average around 17 years), middle-aged (39), aged (more than 60) and long-lived (approximately 89). To avoid experimental bias, donors of different ages were distributed randomly across sequencing lanes. For two donors (one aged 18 to 29 and one aged 80 or older), the study analyzed two additional independent replicas of 1 million unique cDNA reads from the same blood draw. Overall results and qualifications from the work: Estimates of total diversity based on one million sequenced T cells were regarded as lower bounds and as underestimates. Compared with the aged group, more naive CD4+ T cells, fewer expanded clones and increased TCR diversity were shown by the long-lived group, suggesting age selection. Observed TCR beta diversity correlated strongly with the percentage of naive T cells measured by flow cytometry. Because profiling used bulk unsorted PBMCs, naive and antigen-experienced compartments could not be compared conclusively. Observed TCR beta diversity per million T cells fell roughly linearly with age, and a significant reduction was already apparent by age about 36. Because the CMV infection status of the donors was unknown, age-related changes in expanded clonotypes may potentially have been confounded.

Systemically healthy Caucasian individuals from Russia, over 30 in total and aged roughly 6 to 100 years, were included as donors. Ten milliliters of peripheral blood were collected from each donor into EDTA-treated Vacutainer tubes. Ficoll-Paque density-gradient centrifugation was used to isolate PBMCs, with at least 6.5 million per sample. Trizol reagent was used to extract total RNA from PBMCs, with at least 6 micrograms per sample. For every donor, an aliquot of PBMCs went through flow cytometry to measure the percentages of naive CD45RAhigh/CD27high T cells. To note about this clonotype: Its target antigen remains unknown. Base qualities are missing; no much larger clone stands one base away.

The method was 5' RACE. Sequenced on an Illumina HiSeq 2500. The second PCR ran for roughly 7 to 12 cycles and used a J-beta primer mix along with a sample-barcoded 5' primer. A unique molecular identifier was introduced onto each TCR beta cDNA molecule by a template-switch 5' adaptor carrying 12 random nucleotides. At least 2.5 million CDR3-containing paired-end reads were obtained from each sample. The Mint cDNA synthesis kit, primed by a TRBC-specific oligonucleotide, was used to synthesize first-strand cDNA from all RNA. Following uracil-DNA glycosylase treatment, a first 18-cycle PCR with universal primers M1SS and BC2_uni_R was performed on all cDNA. As for how the authors treated the data: For normalization, 1 million high-quality reads, each with a distinct molecular identifier, were randomly selected from each sample. Reads with shared molecular identifiers were discarded instead of being binned into consensus sequences. MiTCR, run with a Q25 quality threshold and the strictest error-elimination algorithm, handled CDR3 identification, clonotype clustering and error correction. A nonparametric unseen species model using Euler transformation provided a lower-bound estimate of total TCR beta diversity. In-frame beta chains were kept once TCRdb had trimmed the public reads at Q25 with fastp and called clones with MiXCR. Each record represents a unique CDR3 protein, reported with the most common genes and DNA among its rows. The V and J calls here are based on TCRdb, not the publication. This sample comprises about 2 million distinct CDR3 sequences, 49% of them detected only once. The ten largest clones take up less than 2.5% of the sample.

Based on the germline V gene (reference sequence), the CDR1 and CDR2 sequences are LNHNV and YYDKDF. From cysteine to phenylalanine, the CDR3 is 16 amino acids long. The sequence is cut down to CDR3 DNA, 48 bases in frame from base 1. The sequence derives from a woman aged 35 to 49 in good health. The rearrangement combines TRBV15 with TRBJ2-4, with 9 bases matching TRBD1. The J call may be in error: the DNA end matches TRBJ2-7 better. The source material was blood. CDR3 sequence: CATSDRQGVSPYEQYF. Here is the DNA: TGTGCCACCAGCGACAGACAGGGGGTTTCCCCCTACGAGCAGTACTTC.